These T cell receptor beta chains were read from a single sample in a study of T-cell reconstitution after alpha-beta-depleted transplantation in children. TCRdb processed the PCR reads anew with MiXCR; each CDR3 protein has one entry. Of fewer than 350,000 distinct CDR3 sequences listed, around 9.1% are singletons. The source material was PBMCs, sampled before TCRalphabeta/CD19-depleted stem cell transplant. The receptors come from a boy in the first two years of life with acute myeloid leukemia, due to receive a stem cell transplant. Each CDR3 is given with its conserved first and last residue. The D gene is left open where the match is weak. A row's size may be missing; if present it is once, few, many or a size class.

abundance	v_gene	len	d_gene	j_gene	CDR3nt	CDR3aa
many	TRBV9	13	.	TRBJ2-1	TGTGCCAGCAGCGTAGCTCAAAAGAATGAGCAGTTCTTC	CASSVAQKNEQFF
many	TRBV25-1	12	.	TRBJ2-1	TGTGCCAGCAATTTACTAGAAGATGAGCAGTTCTTC	CASNLLEDEQFF
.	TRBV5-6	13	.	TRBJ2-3	TGTGCCAGCAGCTTTGGTTGGTCAGATACGCAGTATTTT	CASSFGWSDTQYF
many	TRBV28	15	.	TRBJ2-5	TGTGCCAGCAGTTTATGGGGAAGTAAGCAAGAGACCCAGTACTTC	CASSLWGSKQETQYF
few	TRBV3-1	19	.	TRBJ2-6	TGTGCCAGCAGCCAAGCTTTTGTCGCAGCGTACTCTGGGGCCAACGTCCTGACTTTC	CASSQAFVAAYSGANVLTF
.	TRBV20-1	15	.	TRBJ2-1	TGCAGTGCTAGATATGGAGTGGGCTCCTACAATGAGCAGTTCTTC	CSARYGVGSYNEQFF
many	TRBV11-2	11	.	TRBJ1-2	TGTGCCAGCAGCACCGGCCTTGGCTACACCTTC	CASSTGLGYTF
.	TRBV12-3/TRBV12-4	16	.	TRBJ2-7	TGTGCCAGCAGTTTATCTTCAGGGAGTAGGGGCTCCGAGCAGTACTTC	CASSLSSGSRGSEQYF
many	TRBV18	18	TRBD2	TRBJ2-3	TGTGCCAGCTCACCACCGTCCTTAGCGGGGCAGCACACAGATACGCAGTATTTT	CASSPPSLAGQHTDTQYF
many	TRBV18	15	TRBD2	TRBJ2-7	TGTGCCAGCTCACCCTCGGGACTAGCCGCCTACGAGCAGTACTTC	CASSPSGLAAYEQYF
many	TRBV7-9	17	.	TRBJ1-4	TGTGCCAGCAGCCCCCGGAGTAGAAGGGGCCATAATGAAAAACTGTTTTTT	CASSPRSRRGHNEKLFF
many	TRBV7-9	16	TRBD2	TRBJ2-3	TGTGCCAGCAGCTTAAGGAAAGCGGGAGGCCCAGATACGCAGTATTTT	CASSLRKAGGPDTQYF
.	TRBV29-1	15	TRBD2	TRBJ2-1	TGCAGCGCCGGCCTTCGGACTAGGACTTCCAATGAGCAGTTCTTC	CSAGLRTRTSNEQFF
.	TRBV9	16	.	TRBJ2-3	TGTGCCAGCAGCGTAACCGGACACCGAGTCACAGATACGCAGTATTTT	CASSVTGHRVTDTQYF
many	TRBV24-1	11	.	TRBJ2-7	TGTGCCACCAGTGGCGGTGAAGAGCAGTACTTC	CATSGGEEQYF
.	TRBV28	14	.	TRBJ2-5	TGTGCCAGCAGTTTACAGGGCCCTCAAGAGACCCAGTACTTC	CASSLQGPQETQYF
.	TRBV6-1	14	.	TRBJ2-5	TGTGCCAGCAGTCGGTCCTCTGCAAAAGAGACCCAGTACTTC	CASSRSSAKETQYF
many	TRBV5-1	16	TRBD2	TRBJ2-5	TGCGCCAGCAGCTTTCTCGAGGTAGCGGGGGAAGAGACCCAGTACTTC	CASSFLEVAGEETQYF
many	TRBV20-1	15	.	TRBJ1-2	TGCAGTGCCCGCCGACAGGCCACTTATAACTATGGCTACACCTTC	CSARRQATYNYGYTF
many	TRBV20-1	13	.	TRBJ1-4	TGCAGTGCTAGGGGGTCAAGGGGTGAAAAACTGTTTTTT	CSARGSRGEKLFF
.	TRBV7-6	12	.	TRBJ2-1	TGTGCCAGCAGCGAGACTGGCAATGAGCAGTTCTTC	CASSETGNEQFF
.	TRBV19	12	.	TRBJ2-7	TGTGCCAGTATCCGGGACGGTTACGAGCAGTACTTC	CASIRDGYEQYF
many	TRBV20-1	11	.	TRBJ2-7	TGCAGTGTGGGCACTCCATTCGAGCAGTACTTC	CSVGTPFEQYF
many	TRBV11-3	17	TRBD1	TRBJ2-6	TGTGCCAGCAGCGTCAGACAGGGCCTCTCTGGGGCCAACGTCCTGACTTTC	CASSVRQGLSGANVLTF
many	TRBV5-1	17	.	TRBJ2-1	TGCGCCAGCAGCTTCGTCCTCGGACGGCTAATCTACAATGAGCAGTTCTTC	CASSFVLGRLIYNEQFF
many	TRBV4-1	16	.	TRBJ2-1	TGCGCCAGCAGCCTCTTTAGCGAAAGGGTAGGAGATGAGCAGTTCTTC	CASSLFSERVGDEQFF
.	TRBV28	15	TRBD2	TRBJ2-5	TGTGCCAGCAGTTTAGCAGCGGGAGACGTGGAGACCCAGTACTTC	CASSLAAGDVETQYF
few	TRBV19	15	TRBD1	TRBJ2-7	TGTGCCAGTAGTATAGCCCGGGACAGGTACTACGAGCAGTACTTC	CASSIARDRYYEQYF
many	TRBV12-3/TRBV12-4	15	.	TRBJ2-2	TGTGCCAGCAGTTTAAAACCCCCGGGTACCGGGGAGCTGTTTTTT	CASSLKPPGTGELFF
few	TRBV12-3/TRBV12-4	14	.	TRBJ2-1	TGTGCCAGCAGATGGGGGAGAGGGGGCAATGAGCAGTTCTTC	CASRWGRGGNEQFF
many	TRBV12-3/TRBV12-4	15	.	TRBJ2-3	TGTGCCAGCAGTTACAGGGAGGCGGGCACAGATACGCAGTATTTT	CASSYREAGTDTQYF
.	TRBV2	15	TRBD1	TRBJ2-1	TGTGCCAGCAAACTGACAGGGTTTCGTGGCGATGAGCAGTTCTTC	CASKLTGFRGDEQFF
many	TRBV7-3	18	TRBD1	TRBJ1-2	TGTGCCAGCAGCTTAAATGGGACAGGGGGTGGTCAGTCCGATGGCTACACCTTC	CASSLNGTGGGQSDGYTF
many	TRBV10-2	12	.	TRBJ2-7	TGCGCCAGCAGTGAGTCTGAGATCAGTTCGTACTTC	CASSESEISSYF
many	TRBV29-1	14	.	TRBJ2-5	TGCAGCGTAGAAGAAGGGGTGGGCGCGGAGACCCAGTACTTC	CSVEEGVGAETQYF
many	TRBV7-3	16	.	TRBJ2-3	TGTGCCAGCAGCTCCAGGCCTCGGTCTAGCACAGATACGCAGTATTTT	CASSSRPRSSTDTQYF
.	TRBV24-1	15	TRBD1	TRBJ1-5	TGTGCCACCAGTGACGTACGACAGGGGAATCAGCCCCAGCATTTT	CATSDVRQGNQPQHF
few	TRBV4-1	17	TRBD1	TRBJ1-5	TGCGCCAGCAGCCAAGCCCTACAGGGGCGAAGCAATCAGCCCCAGCATTTT	CASSQALQGRSNQPQHF
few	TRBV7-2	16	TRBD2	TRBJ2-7	TGTGCCAGCAGCTTCTATAGCGGGGGGGCGGCCTACGAGCAGTACTTC	CASSFYSGGAAYEQYF
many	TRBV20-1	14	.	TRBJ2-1	TGCAGTGCCTCTTATGGGAGCTCCTACAATGAGCAGTTCTTC	CSASYGSSYNEQFF
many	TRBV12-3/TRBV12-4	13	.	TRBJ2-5	TGTGCCAGCAGTTTTCGGGGGGCAGAGACCCAGTACTTC	CASSFRGAETQYF
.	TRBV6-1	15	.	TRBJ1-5	TGTGCCAGCACCCATCAAGAGAGGGCCCGGCAGCCCCAGCATTTT	CASTHQERARQPQHF
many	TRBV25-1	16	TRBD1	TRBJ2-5	TGTGCCAGCGAGCACTCCGGGACAGGGAGGGGTAAGACCCAGTACTTC	CASEHSGTGRGKTQYF
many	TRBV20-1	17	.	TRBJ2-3	TGCAGTGCTAGAGATCGCGGGCCTCGTTCGGGGTGGGATACGCAGTATTTT	CSARDRGPRSGWDTQYF
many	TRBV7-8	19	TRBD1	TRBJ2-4	TGTGCCAGCAGCTTTCGAAAAATCGGGACAGGGCTAGCCAAAAACATTCAGTACTTC	CASSFRKIGTGLAKNIQYF
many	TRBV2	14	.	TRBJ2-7	TGTGCCAGCAGTGAAGGTATTTACTCCTACGAGCAGTACTTC	CASSEGIYSYEQYF
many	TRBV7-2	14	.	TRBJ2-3	TGTGCCAGCAGCTCCCGCAGGGGATACGATACGCAGTATTTT	CASSSRRGYDTQYF
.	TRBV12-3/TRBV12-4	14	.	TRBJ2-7	TGTGCCAGCAGTACCACAGGGAGCTCCTACGAGCAGTACTTC	CASSTTGSSYEQYF